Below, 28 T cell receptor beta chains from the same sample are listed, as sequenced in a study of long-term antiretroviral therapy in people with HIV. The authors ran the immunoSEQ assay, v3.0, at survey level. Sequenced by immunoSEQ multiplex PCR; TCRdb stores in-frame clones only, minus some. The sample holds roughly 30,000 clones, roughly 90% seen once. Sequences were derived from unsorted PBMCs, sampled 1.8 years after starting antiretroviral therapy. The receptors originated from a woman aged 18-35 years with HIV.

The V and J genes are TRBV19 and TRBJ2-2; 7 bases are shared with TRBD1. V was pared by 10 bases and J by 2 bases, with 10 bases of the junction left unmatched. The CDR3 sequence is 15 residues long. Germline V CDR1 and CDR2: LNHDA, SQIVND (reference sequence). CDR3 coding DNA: TGTGCCACCAGGGGGTCTCCCCAAAACACCGGGGAGCTGTTTTTT. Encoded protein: CATRGSPQNTGELFF. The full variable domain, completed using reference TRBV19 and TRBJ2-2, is DGGITQSPKYLFRKEGQNVTLSCEQNLNHDAMYWYRQDPGQGLRLIYYSQIVNDFQKGDIAEGYSVSREKKESFPLTVTSAQKNPTAFYLCATRGSPQNTGELFFGEGSRLTVL.

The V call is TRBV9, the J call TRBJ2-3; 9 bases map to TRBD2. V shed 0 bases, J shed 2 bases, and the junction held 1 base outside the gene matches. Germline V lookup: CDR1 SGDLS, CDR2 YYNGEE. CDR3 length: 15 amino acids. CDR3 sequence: CASSVGLAATDTQYF. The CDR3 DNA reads TGTGCCAGCAGCGTAGGACTAGCGGCCACAGATACGCAGTATTTT.

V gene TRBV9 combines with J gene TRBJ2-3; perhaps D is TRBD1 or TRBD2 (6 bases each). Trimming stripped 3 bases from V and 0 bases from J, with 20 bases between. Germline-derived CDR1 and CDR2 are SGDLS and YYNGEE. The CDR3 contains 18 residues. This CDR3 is CASSGTRGGTSSTDTQYF. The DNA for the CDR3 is TGTGCCAGCAGCGGGACGCGGGGTGGGACATCTAGCACAGATACGCAGTATTTT.

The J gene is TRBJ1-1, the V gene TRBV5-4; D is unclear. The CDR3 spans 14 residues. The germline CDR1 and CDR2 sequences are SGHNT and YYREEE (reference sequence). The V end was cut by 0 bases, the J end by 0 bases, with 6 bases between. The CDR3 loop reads CASSLGVVNTEAFF. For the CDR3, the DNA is TGTGCCAGCAGCTTGGGTGTGGTGAACACTGAAGCTTTCTTT.

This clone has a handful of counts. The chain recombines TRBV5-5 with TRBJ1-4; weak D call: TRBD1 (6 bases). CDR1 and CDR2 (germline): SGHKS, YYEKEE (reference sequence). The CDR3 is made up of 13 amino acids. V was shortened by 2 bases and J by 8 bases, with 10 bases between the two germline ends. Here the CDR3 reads CASSFWTEEKLFF. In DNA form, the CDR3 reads TGTGCCAGCAGCTTCTGGACAGAGGAAAAACTGTTTTTT.

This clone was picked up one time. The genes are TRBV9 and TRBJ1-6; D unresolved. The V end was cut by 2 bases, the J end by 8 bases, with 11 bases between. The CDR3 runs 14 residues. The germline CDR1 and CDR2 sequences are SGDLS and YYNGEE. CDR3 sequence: CASSVRRYDSPLHF. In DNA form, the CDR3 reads TGTGCCAGCAGCGTTCGCCGGTATGATTCACCCCTCCACTTT. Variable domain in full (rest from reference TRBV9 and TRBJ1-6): DSGVTQTPKHLITATGQRVTLRCSPRSGDLSVYWYQQSLDQGLQFLIQYYNGEERAKGNILERFSAQQFPDLHSELNLSSLELGDSALYFCASSVRRYDSPLHFGNGTRLTVT.

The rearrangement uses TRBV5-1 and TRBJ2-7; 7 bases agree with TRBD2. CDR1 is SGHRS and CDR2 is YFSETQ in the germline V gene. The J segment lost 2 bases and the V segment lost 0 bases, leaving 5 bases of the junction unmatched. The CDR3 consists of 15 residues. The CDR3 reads CASSLVASGTYEQYF. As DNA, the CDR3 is TGCGCCAGCAGCTTGGTCGCTAGCGGCACCTACGAGCAGTACTTC.

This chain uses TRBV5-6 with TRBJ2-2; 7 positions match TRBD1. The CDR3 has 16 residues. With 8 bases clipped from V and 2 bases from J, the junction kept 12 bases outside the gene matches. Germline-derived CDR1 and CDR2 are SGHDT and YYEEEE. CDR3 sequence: CASGHWTGRNTGELFF. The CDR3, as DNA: TGTGCCAGTGGACACTGGACAGGCCGAAACACCGGGGAGCTGTTTTTT.

CDR3 region: CASSLKGAGYNEQFF. The CDR3 DNA is TGTGCCAGCAGCTTAAAGGGGGCGGGATACAATGAGCAGTTCTTC. The J gene is TRBJ2-1, the V gene TRBV7-3; tentatively, D is TRBD1 (7 bases). V lost 1 base, J lost 4 bases, and 11 bases lay in between. CDR1 SGHTA and CDR2 FQGTGA come from the germline V gene. This CDR3 has 15 residues.

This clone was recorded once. This chain's CDR3 is CARSFGQGPYF. CDR3 nucleotide sequence: TGTGCCAGAAGCTTTGGTCAGGGTCCATACTTC. The V call is TRBV5-3, the J call TRBJ2-4, with D tentatively TRBD1 (5 bases). TRBV5-3 counts as an open reading frame of uncertain function. There are 11 residues in the CDR3. Trimming took 2 bases from V and 16 from J, leaving 13 bases between them.

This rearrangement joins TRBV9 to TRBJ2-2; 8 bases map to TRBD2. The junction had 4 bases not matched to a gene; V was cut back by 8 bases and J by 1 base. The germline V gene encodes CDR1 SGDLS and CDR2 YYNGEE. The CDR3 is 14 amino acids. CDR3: CASRREGNTGELFF. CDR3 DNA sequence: TGTGCCAGTCGTCGGGAGGGGAACACCGGGGAGCTGTTTTTT.

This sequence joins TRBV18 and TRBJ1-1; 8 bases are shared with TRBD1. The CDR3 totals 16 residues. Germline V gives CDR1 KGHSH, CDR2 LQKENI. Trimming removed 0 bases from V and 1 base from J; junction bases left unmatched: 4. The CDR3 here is CASSPPGDRPNTEAFF. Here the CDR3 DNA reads TGTGCCAGCTCACCACCGGGGGACAGGCCGAACACTGAAGCTTTCTTT.

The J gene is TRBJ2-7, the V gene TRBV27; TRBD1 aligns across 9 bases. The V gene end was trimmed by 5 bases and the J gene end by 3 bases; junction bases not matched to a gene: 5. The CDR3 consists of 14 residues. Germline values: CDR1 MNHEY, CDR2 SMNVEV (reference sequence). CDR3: CASSLQGANYEQYF. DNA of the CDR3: TGTGCCAGCAGTCTACAGGGGGCAAACTACGAGCAGTACTTC.

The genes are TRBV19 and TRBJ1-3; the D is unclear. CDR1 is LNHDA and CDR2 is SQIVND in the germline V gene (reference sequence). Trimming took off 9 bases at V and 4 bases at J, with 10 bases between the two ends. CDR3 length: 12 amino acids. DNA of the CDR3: TGTGCCAGCGTGGACTACGGAAACACCATATATTTT. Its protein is CASVDYGNTIYF.

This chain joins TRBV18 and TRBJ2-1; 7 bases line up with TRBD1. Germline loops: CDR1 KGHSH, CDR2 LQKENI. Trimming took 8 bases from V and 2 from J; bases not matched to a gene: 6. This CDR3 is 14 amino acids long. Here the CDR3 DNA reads TGTGCCAGCGCCCAGGGGGACCCCTACAATGAGCAGTTCTTC. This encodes CASAQGDPYNEQFF.

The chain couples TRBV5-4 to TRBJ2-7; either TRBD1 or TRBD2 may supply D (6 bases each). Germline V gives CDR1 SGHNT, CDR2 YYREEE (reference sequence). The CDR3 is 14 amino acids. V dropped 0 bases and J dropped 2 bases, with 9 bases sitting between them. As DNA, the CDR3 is TGTGCCAGCAGCTTGGCGGGGGCAACCTACGAGCAGTACTTC. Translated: CASSLAGATYEQYF.

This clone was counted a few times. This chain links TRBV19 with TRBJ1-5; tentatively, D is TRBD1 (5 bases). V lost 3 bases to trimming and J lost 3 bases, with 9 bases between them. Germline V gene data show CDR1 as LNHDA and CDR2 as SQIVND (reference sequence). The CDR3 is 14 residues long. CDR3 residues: CASSIRGTNQPQHF. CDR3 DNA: TGTGCCAGTAGTATCCGGGGGACCAATCAGCCCCAGCATTTT.

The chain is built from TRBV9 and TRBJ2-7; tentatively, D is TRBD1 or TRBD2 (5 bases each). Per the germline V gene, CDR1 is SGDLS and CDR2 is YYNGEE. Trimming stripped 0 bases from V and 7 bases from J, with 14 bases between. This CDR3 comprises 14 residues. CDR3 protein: CASSVVSGTGEQYF. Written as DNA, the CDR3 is TGTGCCAGCAGCGTAGTCAGTGGGACGGGAGAGCAGTACTTC.

The CDR3 is CASSRIRLAGSYEQYF. CDR3 coding DNA: TGCGCCAGCAGCCGTATAAGGCTAGCGGGTTCCTACGAGCAGTACTTC. V usage is TRBV4-3 and J usage is TRBJ2-7, with 8 bases lining up with TRBD2. This CDR3 comprises 16 residues. From germline, CDR1 is LGHNA and CDR2 YSLEER. After removal of 4 bases from V and 1 base from J, the junction contained 9 bases not matched to a gene.

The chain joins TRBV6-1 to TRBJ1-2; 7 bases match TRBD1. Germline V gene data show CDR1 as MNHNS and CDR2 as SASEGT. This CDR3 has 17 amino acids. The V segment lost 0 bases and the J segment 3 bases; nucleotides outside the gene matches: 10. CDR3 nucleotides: TGTGCCAGCAGTGAAGCCCTAGTGGGGACAGCTTACTATGGCTACACCTTC. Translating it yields CASSEALVGTAYYGYTF.

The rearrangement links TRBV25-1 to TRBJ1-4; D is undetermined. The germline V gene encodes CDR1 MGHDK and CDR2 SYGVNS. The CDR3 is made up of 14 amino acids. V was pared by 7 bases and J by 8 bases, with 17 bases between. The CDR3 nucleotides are TGTGCCAGCACCCGGGGTGGGTCTTGGGAAAAACTGTTTTTT. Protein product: CASTRGGSWEKLFF.

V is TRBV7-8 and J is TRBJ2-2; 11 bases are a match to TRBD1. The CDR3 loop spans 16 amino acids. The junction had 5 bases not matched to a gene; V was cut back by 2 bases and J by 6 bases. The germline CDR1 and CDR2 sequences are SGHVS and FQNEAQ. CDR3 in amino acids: CASSLYRTGGAGELFF. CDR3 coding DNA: TGTGCCAGCAGCTTATATAGGACAGGGGGCGCCGGGGAGCTGTTTTTT.

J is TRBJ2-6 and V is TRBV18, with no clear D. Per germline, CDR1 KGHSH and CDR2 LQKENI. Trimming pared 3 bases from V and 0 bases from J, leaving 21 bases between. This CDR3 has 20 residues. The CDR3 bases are TGTGCCAGCTCACCGGATCGTCCCACCGGCTGGCACTCTGGGGCCAACGTCCTGACTTTC. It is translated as CASSPDRPTGWHSGANVLTF.

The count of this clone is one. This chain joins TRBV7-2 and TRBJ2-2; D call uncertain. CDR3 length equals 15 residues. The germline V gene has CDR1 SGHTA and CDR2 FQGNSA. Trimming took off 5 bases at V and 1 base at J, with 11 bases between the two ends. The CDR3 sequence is CASSRHRKNTGELFF. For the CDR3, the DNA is TGTGCCAGCAGCCGCCACCGTAAGAACACCGGGGAGCTGTTTTTT.

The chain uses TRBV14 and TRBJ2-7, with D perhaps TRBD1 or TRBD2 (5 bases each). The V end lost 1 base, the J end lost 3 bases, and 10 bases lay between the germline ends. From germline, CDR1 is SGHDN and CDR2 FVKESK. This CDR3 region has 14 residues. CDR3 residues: CASSQGGAGYEQYF. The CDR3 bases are TGTGCCAGCAGCCAAGGGGGCGCGGGCTACGAGCAGTACTTC.

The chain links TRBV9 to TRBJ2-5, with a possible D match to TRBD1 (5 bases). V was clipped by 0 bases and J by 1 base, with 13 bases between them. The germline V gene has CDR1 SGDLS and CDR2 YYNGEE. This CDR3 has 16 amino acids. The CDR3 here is CASSVVGRQPQETQYF. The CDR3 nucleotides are TGTGCCAGCAGCGTAGTAGGGCGACAGCCCCAAGAGACCCAGTACTTC.

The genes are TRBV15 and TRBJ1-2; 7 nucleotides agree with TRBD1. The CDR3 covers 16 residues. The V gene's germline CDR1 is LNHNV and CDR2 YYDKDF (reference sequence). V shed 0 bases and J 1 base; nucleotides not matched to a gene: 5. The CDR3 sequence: CATSRDGTALNYGYTF. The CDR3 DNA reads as TGTGCCACCAGCAGAGATGGGACAGCCCTTAACTATGGCTACACCTTC.

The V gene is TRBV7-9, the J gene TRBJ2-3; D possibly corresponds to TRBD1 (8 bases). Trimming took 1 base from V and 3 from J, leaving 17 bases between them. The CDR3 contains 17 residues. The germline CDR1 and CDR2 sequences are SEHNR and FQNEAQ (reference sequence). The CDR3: CASSLGGRQGWTDTQYF. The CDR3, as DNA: TGTGCCAGCAGCTTAGGCGGGAGACAGGGGTGGACAGATACGCAGTATTTT.